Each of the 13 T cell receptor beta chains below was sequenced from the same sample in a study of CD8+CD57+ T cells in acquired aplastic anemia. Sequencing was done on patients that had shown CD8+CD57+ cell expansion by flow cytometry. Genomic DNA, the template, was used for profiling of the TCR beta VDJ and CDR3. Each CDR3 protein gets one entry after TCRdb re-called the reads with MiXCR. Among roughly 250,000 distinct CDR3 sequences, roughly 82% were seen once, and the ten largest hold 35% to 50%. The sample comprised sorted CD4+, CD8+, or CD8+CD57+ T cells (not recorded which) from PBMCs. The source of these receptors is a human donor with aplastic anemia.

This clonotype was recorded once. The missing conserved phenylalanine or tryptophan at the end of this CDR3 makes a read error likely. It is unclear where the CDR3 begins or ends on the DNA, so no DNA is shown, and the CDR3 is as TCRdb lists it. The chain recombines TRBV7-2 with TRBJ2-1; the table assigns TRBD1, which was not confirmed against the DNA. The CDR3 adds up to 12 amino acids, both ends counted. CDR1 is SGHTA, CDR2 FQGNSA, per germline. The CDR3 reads CVSSLQGSEHFL.

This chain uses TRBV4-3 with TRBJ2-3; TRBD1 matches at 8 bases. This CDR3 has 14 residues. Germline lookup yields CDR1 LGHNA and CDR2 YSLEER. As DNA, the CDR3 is TGCGAGATCGGCAGGGGGCAGGGATCGGATACGCAGTATTTT. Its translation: CEIGRGQGSDTQYF.

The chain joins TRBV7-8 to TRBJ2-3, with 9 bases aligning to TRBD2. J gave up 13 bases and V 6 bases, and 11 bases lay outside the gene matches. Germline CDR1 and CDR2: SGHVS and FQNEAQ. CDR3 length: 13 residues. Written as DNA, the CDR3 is TGTGCCAGCAGGGAAGCGGGAGGTGATGAGAAGTATTTT. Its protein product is CASREAGGDEKYF.

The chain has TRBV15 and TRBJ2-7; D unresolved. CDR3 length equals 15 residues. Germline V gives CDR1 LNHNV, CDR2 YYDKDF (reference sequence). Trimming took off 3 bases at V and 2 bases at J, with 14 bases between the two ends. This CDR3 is CATSSQAGRTYEQYF. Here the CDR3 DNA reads TGTGCCACCAGCAGCCAAGCCGGACGGACCTACGAGCAGTACTTC.

The CDR3 is CASRWMSLHEQFF. For the CDR3, the DNA is TGTGCCAGCAGATGGATGTCACTCCATGAGCAGTTCTTC. V usage is TRBV5-6 and J usage is TRBJ2-1; D not resolved. The CDR3 is 13 amino acids. CDR1 and CDR2 from the germline V gene are SGHDT and YYEEEE. The V end was cut by 5 bases, the J end by 8 bases, with 14 bases between.

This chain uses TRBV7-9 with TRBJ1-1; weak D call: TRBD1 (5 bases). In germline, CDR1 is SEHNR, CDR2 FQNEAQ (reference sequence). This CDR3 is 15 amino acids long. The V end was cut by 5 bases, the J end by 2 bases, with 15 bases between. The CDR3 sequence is CASSGAGGVNTEAFF. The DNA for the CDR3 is TGTGCCAGCAGCGGAGCGGGGGGGGTAAACACTGAAGCTTTCTTT.

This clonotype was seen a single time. The CDR3 DNA reads as TGTGCCAGCAGCGTAGCGTCGGGGACCGAGCAGTACTTC. Protein: CASSVASGTEQYF. The J gene is TRBJ2-7, the V gene TRBV9; either TRBD1 or TRBD2 may supply D (5 bases each). CDR1 is SGDLS and CDR2 is YYNGEE in the germline V gene. Trimming removed 0 bases at V and 6 bases at J, with 10 bases between. This CDR3 is 13 amino acids long.

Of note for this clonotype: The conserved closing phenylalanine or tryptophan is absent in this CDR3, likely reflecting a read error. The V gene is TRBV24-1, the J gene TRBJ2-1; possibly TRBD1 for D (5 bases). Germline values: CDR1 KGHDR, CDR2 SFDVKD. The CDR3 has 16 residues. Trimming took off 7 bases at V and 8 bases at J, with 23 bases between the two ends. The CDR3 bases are TGTGCCACCAGCCAGGGCGGCGGACACGGTCAGGATGAGCAGTTCTGC. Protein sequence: CATSQGGGHGQDEQFC.

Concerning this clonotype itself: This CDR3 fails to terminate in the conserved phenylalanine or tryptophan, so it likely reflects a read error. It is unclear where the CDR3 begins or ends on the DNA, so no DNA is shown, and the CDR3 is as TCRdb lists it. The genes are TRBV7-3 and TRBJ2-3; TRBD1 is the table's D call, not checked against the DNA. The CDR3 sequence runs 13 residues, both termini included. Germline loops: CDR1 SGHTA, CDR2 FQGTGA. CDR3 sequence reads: CASSNGRGDPTSC.

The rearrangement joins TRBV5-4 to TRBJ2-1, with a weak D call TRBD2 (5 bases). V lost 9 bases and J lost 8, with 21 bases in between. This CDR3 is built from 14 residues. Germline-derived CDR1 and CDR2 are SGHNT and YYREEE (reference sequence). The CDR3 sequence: CATGFSGSRDEQFF. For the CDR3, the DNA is TGTGCCACCGGCTTTAGTGGGAGTAGGGATGAGCAGTTCTTC.

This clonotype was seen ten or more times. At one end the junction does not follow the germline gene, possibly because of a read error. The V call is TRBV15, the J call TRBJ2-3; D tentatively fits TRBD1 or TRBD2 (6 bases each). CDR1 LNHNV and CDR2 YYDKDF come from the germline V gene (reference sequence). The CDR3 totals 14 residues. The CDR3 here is CASSRGGGPDTQYF. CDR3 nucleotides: TGTGCCAGCAGCAGAGGGGGAGGTCCCGATACGCAGTATTTT. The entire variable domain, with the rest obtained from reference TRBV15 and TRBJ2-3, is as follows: DAMVIQNPRYQVTQFGKPVTLSCSQTLNHNVMYWYQQKSSQAPKLLFHYYDKDFNNEADTPDNFQSRRPNTSFCFLDIRSPGLGDTAMYLCASSRGGGPDTQYFGPGTRLTVL.

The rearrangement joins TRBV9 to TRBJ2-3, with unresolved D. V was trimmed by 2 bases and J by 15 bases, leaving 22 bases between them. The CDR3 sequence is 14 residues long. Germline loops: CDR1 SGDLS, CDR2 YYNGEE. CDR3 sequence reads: CASSVASASYNQYF. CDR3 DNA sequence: TGTGCCAGCAGCGTCGCCAGCGCCTCCTATAATCAATATTTT.

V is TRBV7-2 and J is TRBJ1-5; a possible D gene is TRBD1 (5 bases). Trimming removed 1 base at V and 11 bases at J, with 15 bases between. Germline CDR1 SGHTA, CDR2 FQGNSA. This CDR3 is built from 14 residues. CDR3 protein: CASSLEDSAQTQHF. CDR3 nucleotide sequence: TGTGCCAGCAGCTTAGAAGACAGCGCGCAGACCCAGCATTTT.